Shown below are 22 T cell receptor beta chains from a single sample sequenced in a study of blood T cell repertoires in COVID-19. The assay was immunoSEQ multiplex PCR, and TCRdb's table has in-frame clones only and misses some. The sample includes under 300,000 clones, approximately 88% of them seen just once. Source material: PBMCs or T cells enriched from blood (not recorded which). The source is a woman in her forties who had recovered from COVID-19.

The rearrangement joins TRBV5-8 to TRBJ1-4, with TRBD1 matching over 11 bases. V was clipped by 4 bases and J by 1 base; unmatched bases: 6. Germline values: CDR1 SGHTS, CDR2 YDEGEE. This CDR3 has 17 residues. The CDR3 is CASSPGQGAETNEKLFF. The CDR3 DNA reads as TGTGCCAGCAGCCCAGGACAGGGGGCTGAAACTAATGAAAAACTGTTTTTT.

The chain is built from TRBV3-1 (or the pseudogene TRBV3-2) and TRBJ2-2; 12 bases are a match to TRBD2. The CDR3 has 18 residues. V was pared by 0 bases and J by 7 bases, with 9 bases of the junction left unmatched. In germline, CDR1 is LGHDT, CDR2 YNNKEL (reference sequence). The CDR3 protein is CASSQDRLAGGPIGELFF. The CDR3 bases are TGTGCCAGCAGCCAAGATCGGCTAGCGGGAGGGCCGATCGGGGAGCTGTTTTTT.

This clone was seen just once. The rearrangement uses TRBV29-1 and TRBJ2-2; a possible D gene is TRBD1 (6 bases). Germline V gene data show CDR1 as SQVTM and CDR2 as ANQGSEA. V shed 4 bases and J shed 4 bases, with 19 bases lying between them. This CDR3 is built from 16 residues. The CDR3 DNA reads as TGCAGCGTTGTGGCACCCAGGGGTGGAGTCACCGGGGAGCTGTTTTTT. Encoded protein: CSVVAPRGGVTGELFF.

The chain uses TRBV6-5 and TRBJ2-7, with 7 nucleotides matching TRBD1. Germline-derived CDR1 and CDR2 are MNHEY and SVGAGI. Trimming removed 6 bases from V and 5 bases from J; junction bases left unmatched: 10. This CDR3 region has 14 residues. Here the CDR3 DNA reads TGTGCCAGCAGCTCAACGACAGGGACCCACGAGCAGTACTTC. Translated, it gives CASSSTTGTHEQYF.

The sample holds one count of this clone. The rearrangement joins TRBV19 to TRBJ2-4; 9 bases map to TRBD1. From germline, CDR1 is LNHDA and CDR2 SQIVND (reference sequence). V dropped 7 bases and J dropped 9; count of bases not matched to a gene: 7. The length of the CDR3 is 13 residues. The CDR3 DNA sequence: TGTGCCAGTATGGGACAGGGAGGGGTCATTCAGTACTTC. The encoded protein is CASMGQGGVIQYF. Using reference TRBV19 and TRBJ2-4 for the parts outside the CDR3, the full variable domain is DGGITQSPKYLFRKEGQNVTLSCEQNLNHDAMYWYRQDPGQGLRLIYYSQIVNDFQKGDIAEGYSVSREKKESFPLTVTSAQKNPTAFYLCASMGQGGVIQYFGAGTRLSVL.

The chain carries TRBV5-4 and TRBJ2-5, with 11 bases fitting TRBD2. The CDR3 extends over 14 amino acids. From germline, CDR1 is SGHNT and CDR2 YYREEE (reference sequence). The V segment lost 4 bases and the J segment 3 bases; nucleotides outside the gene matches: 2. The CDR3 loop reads CASSVGLAEETQYF. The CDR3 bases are TGTGCCAGCAGCGTGGGACTAGCGGAAGAGACCCAGTACTTC. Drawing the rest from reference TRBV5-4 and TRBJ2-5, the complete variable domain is ETGVTQSPTHLIKTRGQQVTLRCSSQSGHNTVSWYQQALGQGPQFIFQYYREEENGRGNFPPRFSGLQFPNYSSELNVNALELDDSALYLCASSVGLAEETQYFGPGTRLLVL.

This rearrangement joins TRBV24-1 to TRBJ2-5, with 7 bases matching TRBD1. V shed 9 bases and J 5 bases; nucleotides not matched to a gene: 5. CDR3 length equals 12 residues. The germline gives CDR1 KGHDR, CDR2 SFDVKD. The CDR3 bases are TGTGCCACCCAGGGACAGAGGGAGACCCAGTACTTC. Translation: CATQGQRETQYF.

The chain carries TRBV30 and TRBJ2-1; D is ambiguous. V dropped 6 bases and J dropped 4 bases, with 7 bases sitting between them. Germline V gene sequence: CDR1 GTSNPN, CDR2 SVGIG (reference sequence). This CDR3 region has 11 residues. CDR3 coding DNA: TGTGCCTGTGGACCATACAATGAGCAGTTCTTC. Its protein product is CACGPYNEQFF.

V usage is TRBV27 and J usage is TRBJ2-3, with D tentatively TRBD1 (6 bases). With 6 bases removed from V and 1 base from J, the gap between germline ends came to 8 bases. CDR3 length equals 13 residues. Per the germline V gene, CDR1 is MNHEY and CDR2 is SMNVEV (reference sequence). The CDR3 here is CASSHRGTDTQYF. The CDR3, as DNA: TGTGCCAGCAGCCACAGGGGCACAGATACGCAGTATTTT.

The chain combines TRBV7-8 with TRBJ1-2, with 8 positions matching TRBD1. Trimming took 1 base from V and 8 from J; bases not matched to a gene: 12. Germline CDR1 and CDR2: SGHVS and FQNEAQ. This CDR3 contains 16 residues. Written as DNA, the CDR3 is TGTGCCAGCAGCTTAGGTAGAGCAGGGGGCAGCGCAGGCTACACCTTC. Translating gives CASSLGRAGGSAGYTF.

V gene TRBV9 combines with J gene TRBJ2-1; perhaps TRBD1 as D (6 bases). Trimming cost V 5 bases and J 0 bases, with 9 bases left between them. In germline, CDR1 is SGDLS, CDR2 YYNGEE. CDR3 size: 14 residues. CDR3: CASRDRSSYNEQFF. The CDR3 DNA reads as TGTGCCAGCAGAGACAGGAGCTCCTACAATGAGCAGTTCTTC.

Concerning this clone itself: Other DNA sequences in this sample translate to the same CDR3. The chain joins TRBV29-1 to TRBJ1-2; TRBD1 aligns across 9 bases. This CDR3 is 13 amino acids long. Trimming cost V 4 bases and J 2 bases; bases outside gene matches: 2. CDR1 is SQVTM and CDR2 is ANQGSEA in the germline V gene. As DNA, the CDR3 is TGCAGCGTTGGACAGGGGGTCAACTATGGCTACACCTTC. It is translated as CSVGQGVNYGYTF. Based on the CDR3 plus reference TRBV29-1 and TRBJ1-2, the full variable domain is SAVISQKPSRDICQRGTSLTIQCQVDSQVTMMFWYRQQPGQSLTLIATANQGSEATYESGFVIDKFPISRPNLTFSTLTVSNMSPEDSSIYLCSVGQGVNYGYTFGSGTRLTVV.

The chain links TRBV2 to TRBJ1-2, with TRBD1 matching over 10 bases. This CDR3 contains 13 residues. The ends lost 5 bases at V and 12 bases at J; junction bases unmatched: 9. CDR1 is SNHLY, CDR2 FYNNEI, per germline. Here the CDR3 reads CASSTGTGAPNTF. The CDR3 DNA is TGTGCCAGCAGTACTGGGACAGGGGCCCCGAACACCTTC.

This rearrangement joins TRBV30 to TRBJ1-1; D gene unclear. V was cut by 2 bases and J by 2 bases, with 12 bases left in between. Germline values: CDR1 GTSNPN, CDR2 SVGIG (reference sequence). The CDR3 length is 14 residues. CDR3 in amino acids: CAWSILSGNTEAFF. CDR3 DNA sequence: TGTGCCTGGAGTATCTTATCGGGAAACACTGAAGCTTTCTTT.

The chain's CDR3 is CASSALGQSYGYTF. Here the CDR3 DNA reads TGTGCCAGCAGTGCACTGGGACAGAGCTATGGCTACACCTTC. This rearrangement joins TRBV2 to TRBJ1-2, with 7 bases aligning to TRBD1. The length of the CDR3 is 14 residues. The trim removed 4 bases at V and 4 bases at J, leaving 6 bases unmatched. The germline V gene encodes CDR1 SNHLY and CDR2 FYNNEI. Full variable domain (missing parts from reference TRBV2 and TRBJ1-2): EPEVTQTPSHQVTQMGQEVILRCVPISNHLYFYWYRQILGQKVEFLVSFYNNEISEKSEIFDDQFSVERPDGSNFTLKIRSTKLEDSAMYFCASSALGQSYGYTFGSGTRLTVV.

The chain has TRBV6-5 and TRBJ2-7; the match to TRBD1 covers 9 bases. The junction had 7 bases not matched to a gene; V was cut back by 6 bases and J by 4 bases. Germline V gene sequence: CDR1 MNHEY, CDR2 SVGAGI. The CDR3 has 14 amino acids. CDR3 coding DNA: TGTGCCAGCAGGGCCGGGACAGGGAAATACGAGCAGTACTTC. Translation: CASRAGTGKYEQYF.

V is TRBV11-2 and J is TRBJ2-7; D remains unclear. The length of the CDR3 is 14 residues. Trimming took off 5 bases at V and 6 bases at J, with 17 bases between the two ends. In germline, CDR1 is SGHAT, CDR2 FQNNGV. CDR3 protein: CASSPFGGGREQYF. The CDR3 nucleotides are TGTGCCAGCAGCCCTTTCGGCGGTGGTCGCGAGCAGTACTTC.

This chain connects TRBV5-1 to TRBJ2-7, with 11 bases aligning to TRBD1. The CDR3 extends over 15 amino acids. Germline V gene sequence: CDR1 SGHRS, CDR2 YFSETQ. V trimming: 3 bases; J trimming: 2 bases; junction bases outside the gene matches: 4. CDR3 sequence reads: CASSSDRGLTYEQYF. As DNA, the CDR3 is TGCGCCAGCAGCTCGGACAGGGGGCTAACCTACGAGCAGTACTTC.

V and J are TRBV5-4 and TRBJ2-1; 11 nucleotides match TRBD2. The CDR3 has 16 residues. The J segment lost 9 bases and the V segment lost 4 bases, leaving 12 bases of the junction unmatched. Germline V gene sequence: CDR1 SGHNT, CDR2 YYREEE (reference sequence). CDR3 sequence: CASSRSGLAVASEQFF. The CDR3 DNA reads TGTGCCAGCAGCCGATCGGGACTAGCGGTAGCCAGTGAGCAGTTCTTC.

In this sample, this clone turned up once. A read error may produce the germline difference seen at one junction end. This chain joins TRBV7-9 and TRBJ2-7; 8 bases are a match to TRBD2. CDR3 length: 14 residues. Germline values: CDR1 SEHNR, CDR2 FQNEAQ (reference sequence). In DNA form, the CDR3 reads TGTGCCAGCAGCCCGGGACTAGTCTCCCACGAGCAGTACTTC. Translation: CASSPGLVSHEQYF. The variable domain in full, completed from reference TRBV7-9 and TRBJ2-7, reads DTGVSQNPRHKITKRGQNVTFRCDPISEHNRLYWYRQTLGQGPEFLTYFQNEAQLEKSRLLSDRFSAERPKGSFSTLEIQRTEQGDSAMYLCASSPGLVSHEQYFGPGTRLTVT.

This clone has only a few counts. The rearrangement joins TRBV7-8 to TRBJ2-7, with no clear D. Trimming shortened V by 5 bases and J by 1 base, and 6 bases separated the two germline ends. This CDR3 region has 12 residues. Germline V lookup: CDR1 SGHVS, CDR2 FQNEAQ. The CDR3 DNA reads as TGTGCCAGCAGCCCACGGTCCTACGAGCAGTACTTC. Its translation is CASSPRSYEQYF. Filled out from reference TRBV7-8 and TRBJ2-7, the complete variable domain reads GAGVSQSPRYKVAKRGQDVALRCDPISGHVSLFWYQQALGQGPEFLTYFQNEAQLDKSGLPSDRFFAERPEGSVSTLKIQRTQQEDSAVYLCASSPRSYEQYFGPGTRLTVT.

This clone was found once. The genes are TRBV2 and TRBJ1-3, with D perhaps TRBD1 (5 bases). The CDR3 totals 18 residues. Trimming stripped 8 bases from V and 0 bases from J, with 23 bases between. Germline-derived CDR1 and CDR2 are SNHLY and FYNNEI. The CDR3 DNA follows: TGTGCCAGCTCCAAGGGACCCCCCTTGGGAGGCTCTGGAAACACCATATATTTT. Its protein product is CASSKGPPLGGSGNTIYF.